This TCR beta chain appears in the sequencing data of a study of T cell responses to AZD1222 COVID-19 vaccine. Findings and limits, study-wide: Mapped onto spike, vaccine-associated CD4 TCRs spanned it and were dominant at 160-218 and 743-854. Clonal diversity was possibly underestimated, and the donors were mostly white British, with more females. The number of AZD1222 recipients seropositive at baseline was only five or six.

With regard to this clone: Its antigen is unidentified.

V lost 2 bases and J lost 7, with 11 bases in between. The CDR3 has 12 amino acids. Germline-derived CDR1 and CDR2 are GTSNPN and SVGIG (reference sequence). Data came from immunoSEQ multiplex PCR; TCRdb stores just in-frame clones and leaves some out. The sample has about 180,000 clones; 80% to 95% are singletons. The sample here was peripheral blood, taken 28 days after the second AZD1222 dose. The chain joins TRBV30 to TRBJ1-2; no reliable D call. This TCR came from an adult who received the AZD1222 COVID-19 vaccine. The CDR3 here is CAWSIMGGGYTF. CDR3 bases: TGTGCCTGGAGTATAATGGGAGGTGGCTACACCTTC.